The 8 T cell receptor beta chains below were found in one sample sequenced in a study of blood T cell repertoires in COVID-19. Measured with immunoSEQ multiplex PCR; TCRdb has only the in-frame clones, and not every one. Of approximately 89,000 clones listed, 75% to 90% are singletons. The specimen sequenced was peripheral blood. These receptors all stem from a woman aged 80 or over with acute or convalescent COVID-19.

The chain is built from TRBV19 and TRBJ1-4, with D maybe TRBD1 (5 bases). The germline CDR1 and CDR2 sequences are LNHDA and SQIVND (reference sequence). The CDR3 extends over 13 amino acids. Trimming stripped 5 bases from V and 8 bases from J, with 12 bases between. CDR3 nucleotide sequence: TGTGCCAGTAGTTACAGGCAGGTGGAAAAACTGTTTTTT. Amino acid sequence: CASSYRQVEKLFF. The entire variable domain, with the rest obtained from reference TRBV19 and TRBJ1-4, is as follows: DGGITQSPKYLFRKEGQNVTLSCEQNLNHDAMYWYRQDPGQGLRLIYYSQIVNDFQKGDIAEGYSVSREKKESFPLTVTSAQKNPTAFYLCASSYRQVEKLFFGSGTQLSVL.

The chain has TRBV6-2 or TRBV6-3 and TRBJ1-5, with D perhaps TRBD1 (6 bases). Germline V gene lookup returns CDR1 MNHEY and CDR2 SVGEGT. There are 15 residues in the CDR3. Deletions cut 5 bases from V and 6 bases from J, with 17 bases between. The CDR3 coding sequence is TGTGCCAGCAGTCAAAATTGGGGGGGCGGTCAGCCCCAGCATTTT. This sequence encodes CASSQNWGGGQPQHF.

The chain couples TRBV7-6 to TRBJ2-2, with TRBD1 matching over 11 bases. This CDR3 is 16 amino acids long. Germline CDR1 SGHVS, CDR2 FNYEAQ. Trimming cost V 5 bases and J 4 bases; bases outside gene matches: 6. The CDR3 spells CASSPTGTGGTGELFF. The CDR3 region has the DNA TGTGCCAGCAGCCCAACCGGGACAGGGGGCACCGGGGAGCTGTTTTTT.

The chain links TRBV5-5 to TRBJ1-2, with TRBD1 matching 12 bases. In germline, CDR1 is SGHKS, CDR2 YYEKEE (reference sequence). The CDR3 length is 16 residues. J lost 6 bases, V lost 5 bases, and 11 bases had no gene match. The CDR3, as DNA: TGTGCCAGCAGTCAAGCCGGGACAGGGGGCGCCGATGGCTACACCTTC. This translates into CASSQAGTGGADGYTF.

The rearrangement joins TRBV5-1 to TRBJ2-7; a weak D match, TRBD2 (5 bases). The CDR3 loop spans 13 amino acids. Germline CDR1 is SGHRS and CDR2 is YFSETQ. Trimming removed 6 bases from V and 3 bases from J, with 13 bases in between. This CDR3 reads CASKEAGYYEQYF. DNA of the CDR3: TGCGCCAGCAAGGAGGCGGGTTACTACGAGCAGTACTTC.

This chain joins TRBV29-1 and TRBJ1-2, with D uncertain. CDR1 SQVTM and CDR2 ANQGSEA come from the germline V gene. Trimming took 7 bases from V and 7 from J, leaving 19 bases between them. The CDR3 is 13 amino acids. This CDR3 reads CSGSEGGDIGYTF. The CDR3 region has the DNA TGCAGCGGCTCCGAAGGCGGGGATATTGGCTACACCTTC. The complete variable domain, with remaining parts taken from reference TRBV29-1 and TRBJ1-2, reads SAVISQKPSRDICQRGTSLTIQCQVDSQVTMMFWYRQQPGQSLTLIATANQGSEATYESGFVIDKFPISRPNLTFSTLTVSNMSPEDSSIYLCSGSEGGDIGYTFGSGTRLTVV.

The chain is built from TRBV10-1 and TRBJ2-3; tentatively, D is TRBD2 (6 bases). There are 13 residues in the CDR3. The germline CDR1 and CDR2 sequences are WNHNN and SYGVQD (reference sequence). Deletions cut 0 bases from V and 7 bases from J, with 8 bases between. This CDR3 is CASSESGGNTQYF. CDR3 bases: TGCGCCAGCAGTGAGTCGGGAGGAAATACGCAGTATTTT.

This chain connects TRBV19 to TRBJ1-6, with a weak D call TRBD1 (5 bases). The germline V and J ends were trimmed by 1 base and 7 bases, with 5 bases remaining between them. There are 13 residues in the CDR3. Germline V gene data show CDR1 as LNHDA and CDR2 as SQIVND (reference sequence). The CDR3 sequence: CASSIGGNSPLHF. In DNA form, the CDR3 reads TGTGCCAGTAGTATAGGGGGCAATTCACCCCTCCACTTT. The whole variable domain, filled in from reference TRBV19 and TRBJ1-6, reads DGGITQSPKYLFRKEGQNVTLSCEQNLNHDAMYWYRQDPGQGLRLIYYSQIVNDFQKGDIAEGYSVSREKKESFPLTVTSAQKNPTAFYLCASSIGGNSPLHFGNGTRLTVT.